Sequencing of this T cell receptor beta chain was carried out in a study of blood T cells in healthy people across ages. General study findings and limits: A conclusive naive versus antigen-experienced comparison was prevented by the unsorted PBMCs. Age advanced and TCR beta diversity per million T cells fell, roughly linearly.

For the second PCR, which ran for about 7 to 12 cycles, a sample-barcoded 5' primer and a J-beta primer mix were used. TCRdb fed the 5' RACE reads into MiXCR, producing one record per CDR3 protein. The sample shows about 770,000 distinct CDR3 sequences, under 45% of them seen only once. Remarks on this clonotype: Its antigen is currently unknown.

This CDR3 contains 16 residues. With 8 bases removed from V and 6 bases from J, the gap between germline ends came to 24 bases. Germline assignment: CDR1 SGHRS and CDR2 YFSETQ. The specimen sequenced was blood. The chain has TRBV5-1 and TRBJ2-1; D uncertain. The origin of this receptor is a man aged 55 to 70 in good health. The CDR3 protein is CARIDPVHSRVNEQFF. CDR3 sequence (DNA): TGCGCCAGAATCGACCCGGTGCACAGCAGAGTCAATGAGCAGTTCTTC.